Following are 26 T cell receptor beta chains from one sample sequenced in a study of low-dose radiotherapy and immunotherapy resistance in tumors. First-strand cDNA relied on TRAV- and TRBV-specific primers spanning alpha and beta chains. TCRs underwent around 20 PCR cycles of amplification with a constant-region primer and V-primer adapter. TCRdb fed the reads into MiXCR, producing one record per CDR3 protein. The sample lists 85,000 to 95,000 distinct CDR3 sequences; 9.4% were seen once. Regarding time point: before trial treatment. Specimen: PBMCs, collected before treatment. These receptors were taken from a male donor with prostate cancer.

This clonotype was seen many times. CDR3 sequence reads: CSAVLPGGTYEQYF. The CDR3 DNA follows: TGCAGTGCTGTTTTGCCGGGGGGGACCTACGAGCAGTACTTC. The V gene is TRBV20-1, the J gene TRBJ2-7; 8 bases align to TRBD2. The junction had 8 bases not matched to a gene; V was cut back by 5 bases and J by 2 bases. The CDR3 is 14 residues long. Germline assignment: CDR1 DFQATT and CDR2 SNEGSKA (reference sequence).

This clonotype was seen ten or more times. CDR3 region: CSAAPGPFGYTF. In DNA form, the CDR3 reads TGCAGTGCAGCCCCGGGCCCCTTTGGCTACACCTTC. The gene calls are TRBV20-1 and TRBJ1-2; D not resolved. The CDR3 is 12 residues long. Germline V gene sequence: CDR1 DFQATT, CDR2 SNEGSKA (reference sequence). V was clipped by 6 bases and J by 7 bases, with 15 bases between them.

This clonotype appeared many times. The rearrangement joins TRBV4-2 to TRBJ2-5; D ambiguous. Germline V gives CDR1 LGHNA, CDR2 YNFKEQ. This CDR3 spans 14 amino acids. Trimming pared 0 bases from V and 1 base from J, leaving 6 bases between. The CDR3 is CASSQESVQETQYF. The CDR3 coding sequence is TGTGCCAGCAGCCAAGAATCCGTCCAAGAGACCCAGTACTTC.

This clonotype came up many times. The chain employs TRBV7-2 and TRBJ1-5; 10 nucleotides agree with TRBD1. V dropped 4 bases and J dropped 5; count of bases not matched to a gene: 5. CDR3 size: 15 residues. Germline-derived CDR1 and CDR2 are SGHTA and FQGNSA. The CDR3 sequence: CASSSDRGIYQPQHF. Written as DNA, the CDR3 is TGTGCCAGCAGCTCGGACAGGGGGATTTATCAGCCCCAGCATTTT.

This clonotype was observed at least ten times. The CDR3 protein is CSARSQGDYGYTF. The CDR3 DNA follows: TGCAGTGCTAGATCACAGGGGGACTATGGCTACACCTTC. The genes are TRBV20-1 and TRBJ1-2; 8 nucleotides match TRBD1. V shed 2 bases and J 3 bases; nucleotides not matched to a gene: 2. The CDR3 extends over 13 amino acids. The V gene's germline CDR1 is DFQATT and CDR2 SNEGSKA (reference sequence).

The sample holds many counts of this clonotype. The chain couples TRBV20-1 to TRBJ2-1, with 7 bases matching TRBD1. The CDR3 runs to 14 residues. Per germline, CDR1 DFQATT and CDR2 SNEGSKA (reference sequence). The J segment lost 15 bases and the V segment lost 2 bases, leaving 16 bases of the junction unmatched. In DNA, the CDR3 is TGCAGTGCTAGAAAGACAGGGAGTCTTAACGATCGGTTCTTC. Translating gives CSARKTGSLNDRFF.

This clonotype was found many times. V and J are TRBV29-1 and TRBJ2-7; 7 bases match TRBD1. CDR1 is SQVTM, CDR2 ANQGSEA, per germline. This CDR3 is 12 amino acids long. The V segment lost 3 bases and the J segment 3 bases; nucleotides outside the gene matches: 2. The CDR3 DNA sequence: TGCAGCGTTGAGTCAGGGGGCTACGAGCAGTACTTC. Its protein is CSVESGGYEQYF.

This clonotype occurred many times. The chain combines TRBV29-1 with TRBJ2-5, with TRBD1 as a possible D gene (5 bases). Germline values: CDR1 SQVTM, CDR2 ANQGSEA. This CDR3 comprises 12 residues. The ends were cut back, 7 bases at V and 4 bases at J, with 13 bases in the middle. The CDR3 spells CSGGRAGETQYF. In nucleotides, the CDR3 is TGCAGCGGGGGCCGGGCAGGAGAGACCCAGTACTTC.

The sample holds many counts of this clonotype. CDR3 sequence (DNA): TGTGCCAGCAGCCTCAGGCTCGGACAGGGTTCTAAAGAGCAGTACTTC. Translated: CASSLRLGQGSKEQYF. The rearrangement joins TRBV13 to TRBJ2-7, with 8 positions matching TRBD1. The V gene end was trimmed by 5 bases and the J gene end by 7 bases; junction bases not matched to a gene: 16. The CDR3 loop spans 16 amino acids. In germline, CDR1 is PRHDT, CDR2 FYEKMQ (reference sequence).

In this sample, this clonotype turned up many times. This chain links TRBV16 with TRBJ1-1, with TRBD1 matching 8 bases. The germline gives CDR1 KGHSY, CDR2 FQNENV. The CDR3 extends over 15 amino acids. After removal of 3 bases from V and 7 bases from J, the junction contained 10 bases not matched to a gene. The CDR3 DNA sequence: TGTGCCAGCAGCCAGCTACAGGGGGGCTTGGGTGAAGCTTTCTTT. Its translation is CASSQLQGGLGEAFF.

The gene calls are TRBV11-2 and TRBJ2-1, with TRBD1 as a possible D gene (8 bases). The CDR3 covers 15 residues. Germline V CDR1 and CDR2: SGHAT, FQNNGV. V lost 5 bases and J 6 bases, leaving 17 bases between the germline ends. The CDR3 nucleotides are TGTGCCAGCAGCAAGAGCGGGACAGGCGCCAATGAGCAGTTCTTC. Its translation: CASSKSGTGANEQFF.

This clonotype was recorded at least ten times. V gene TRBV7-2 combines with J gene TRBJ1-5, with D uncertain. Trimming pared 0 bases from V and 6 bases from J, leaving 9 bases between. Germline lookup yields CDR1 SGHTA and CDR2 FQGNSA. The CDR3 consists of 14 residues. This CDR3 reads CASSLAKEGQPQHF. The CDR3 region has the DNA TGTGCCAGCAGCTTAGCCAAGGAGGGTCAGCCCCAGCATTTT.

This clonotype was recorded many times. The CDR3 region has the DNA TGCAGTGCTAGAGATCCCCGTAGCGGGAGGGCCCTCGAGCAGTACTTC. Protein sequence: CSARDPRSGRALEQYF. The V gene is TRBV20-1, the J gene TRBJ2-7, with 11 positions matching TRBD2. The CDR3 contains 16 residues. Germline assignment: CDR1 DFQATT and CDR2 SNEGSKA (reference sequence). V lost 0 bases and J lost 6; bases outside the gene matches: 10.

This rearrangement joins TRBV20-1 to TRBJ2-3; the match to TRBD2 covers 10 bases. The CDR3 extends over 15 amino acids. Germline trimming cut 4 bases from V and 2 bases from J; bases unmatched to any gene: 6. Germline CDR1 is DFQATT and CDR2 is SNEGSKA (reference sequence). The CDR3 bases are TGCAGTGCTACTCGACTAGCGGGTAACACAGATACGCAGTATTTT. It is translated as CSATRLAGNTDTQYF.

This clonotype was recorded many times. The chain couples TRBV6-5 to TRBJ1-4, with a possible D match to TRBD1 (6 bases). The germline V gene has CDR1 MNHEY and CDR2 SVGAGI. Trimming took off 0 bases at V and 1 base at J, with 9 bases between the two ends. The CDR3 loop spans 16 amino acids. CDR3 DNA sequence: TGTGCCAGCAGTTACTCGGGGGCTCAAACTAATGAAAAACTGTTTTTT. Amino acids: CASSYSGAQTNEKLFF.

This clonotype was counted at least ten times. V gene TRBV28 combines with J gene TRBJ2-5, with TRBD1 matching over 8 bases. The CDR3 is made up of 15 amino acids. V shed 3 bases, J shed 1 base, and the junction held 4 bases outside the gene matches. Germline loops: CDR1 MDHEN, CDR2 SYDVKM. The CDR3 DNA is TGTGCCAGCAGTTTCGGGACAGGTCGCCAAGAGACCCAGTACTTC. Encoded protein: CASSFGTGRQETQYF.

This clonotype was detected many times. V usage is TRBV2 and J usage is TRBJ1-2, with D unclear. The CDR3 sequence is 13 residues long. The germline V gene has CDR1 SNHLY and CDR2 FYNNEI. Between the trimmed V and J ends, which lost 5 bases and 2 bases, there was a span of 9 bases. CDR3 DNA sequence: TGTGCCAGCAGTCGCTCAGAGAACTATGGCTACACCTTC. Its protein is CASSRSENYGYTF.

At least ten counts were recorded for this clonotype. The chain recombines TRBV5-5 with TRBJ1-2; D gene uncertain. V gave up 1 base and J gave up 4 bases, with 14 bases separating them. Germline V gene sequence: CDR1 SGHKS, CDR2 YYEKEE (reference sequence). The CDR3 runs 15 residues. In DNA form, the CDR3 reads TGTGCCAGCAGCTTGCTCTCGGGCCAAGGCTATGGCTACACCTTC. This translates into CASSLLSGQGYGYTF.

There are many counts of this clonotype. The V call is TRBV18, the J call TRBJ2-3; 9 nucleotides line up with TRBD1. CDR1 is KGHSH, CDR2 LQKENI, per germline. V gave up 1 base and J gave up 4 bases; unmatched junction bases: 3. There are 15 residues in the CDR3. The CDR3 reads CASSPRDRVADTQYF. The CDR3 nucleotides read TGTGCCAGCTCACCACGGGACAGGGTGGCAGATACGCAGTATTTT.

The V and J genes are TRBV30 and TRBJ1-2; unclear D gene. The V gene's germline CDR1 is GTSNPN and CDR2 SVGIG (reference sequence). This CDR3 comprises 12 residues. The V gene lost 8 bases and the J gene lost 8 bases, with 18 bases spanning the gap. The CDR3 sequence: CAAGSLWLGYTF. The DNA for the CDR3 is TGTGCCGCCGGGAGTCTATGGCTGGGCTACACCTTC.

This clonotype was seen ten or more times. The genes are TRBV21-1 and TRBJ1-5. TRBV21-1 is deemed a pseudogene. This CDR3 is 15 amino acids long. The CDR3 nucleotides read TGTGCCAGCAGCGCGGAGGGCAAGACGAATCAGCCCCAGCATTTT. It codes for CASSAEGKTNQPQHF.

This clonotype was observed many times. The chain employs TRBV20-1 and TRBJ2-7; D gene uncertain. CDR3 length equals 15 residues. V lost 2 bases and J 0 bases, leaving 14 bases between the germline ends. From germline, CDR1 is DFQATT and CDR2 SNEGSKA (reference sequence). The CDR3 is CSARKAGQSSYEQYF. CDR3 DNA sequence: TGCAGTGCTAGAAAGGCTGGTCAGTCCTCCTACGAGCAGTACTTC.

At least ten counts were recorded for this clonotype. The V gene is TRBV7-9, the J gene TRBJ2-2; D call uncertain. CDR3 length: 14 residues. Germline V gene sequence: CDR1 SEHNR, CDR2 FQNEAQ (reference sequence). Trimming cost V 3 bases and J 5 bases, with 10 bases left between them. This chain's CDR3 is CASSFLGTTGELFF. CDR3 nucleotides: TGTGCCAGCAGCTTTCTTGGTACAACCGGGGAGCTGTTTTTT.

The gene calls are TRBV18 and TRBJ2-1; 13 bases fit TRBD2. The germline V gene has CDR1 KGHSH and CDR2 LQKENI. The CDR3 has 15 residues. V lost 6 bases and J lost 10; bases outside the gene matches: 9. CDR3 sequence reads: CASSPGLAGAREQFF. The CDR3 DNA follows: TGTGCCAGCTCGCCCGGACTAGCGGGAGCACGGGAGCAGTTCTTC.

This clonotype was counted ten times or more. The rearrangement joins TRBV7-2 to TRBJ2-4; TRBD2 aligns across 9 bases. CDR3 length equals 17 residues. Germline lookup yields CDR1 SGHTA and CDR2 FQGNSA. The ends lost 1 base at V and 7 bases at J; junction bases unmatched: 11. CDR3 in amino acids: CASSLGAIAGDRNIQYF. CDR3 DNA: TGTGCCAGCAGCTTAGGGGCCATAGCGGGAGATCGGAACATTCAGTACTTC.

This chain's CDR3 is CASSPFVAGESEQFF. DNA for the CDR3: TGTGCCAGCTCACCATTTGTAGCGGGAGAAAGTGAGCAGTTCTTC. The V gene is TRBV18, the J gene TRBJ2-1; 9 bases are a match to TRBD2. The CDR3 spans 15 residues. V lost 2 bases and J lost 9; bases outside the gene matches: 8. Germline V CDR1 and CDR2: KGHSH, LQKENI.